The 18 T cell receptor beta chains presented below share a single source sample, sequenced in a study of cytomegalovirus exposure and HLA in healthy donors. 60 Vbeta and 13 Jbeta primers were used in PCR. Sequenced by immunoSEQ multiplex PCR; TCRdb stores in-frame clones only, minus some. The sample lists 95,000 to 110,000 clones; approximately 64% were seen once. The sample was PBMCs. These receptors came from a woman aged 50 to 60 in good health and CMV-seronegative.

This chain joins TRBV28 and TRBJ2-7; D unresolved. Trimming removed 4 bases from V and 4 bases from J, with 8 bases in between. The CDR3 is made up of 12 amino acids. Germline V gives CDR1 MDHEN, CDR2 SYDVKM. The CDR3 DNA sequence: TGTGCCAGCAGTTCGGGTGTGTACGAGCAGTACTTC. Its translation is CASSSGVYEQYF.

This chain joins TRBV19 and TRBJ2-3, with D possibly being TRBD2 (6 bases). Germline V CDR1 and CDR2: LNHDA, SQIVND (reference sequence). Trimming cost V 3 bases and J 5 bases, with 12 bases left between them. The CDR3 is made up of 14 amino acids. The chain's CDR3 is CASSMGGDRDTQYF. DNA of the CDR3: TGTGCCAGTAGTATGGGGGGAGACAGAGATACGCAGTATTTT.

This clone was detected a few times. The chain combines TRBV28 with TRBJ2-5; 9 nucleotides align to TRBD2. After removal of 4 bases from V and 5 bases from J, the junction contained 8 bases not matched to a gene. Germline V gives CDR1 MDHEN, CDR2 SYDVKM. The CDR3 runs to 15 residues. CDR3 loop: CASSSGTSPLETQYF. In DNA form, the CDR3 reads TGTGCCAGCAGTTCCGGGACTAGCCCTTTGGAGACCCAGTACTTC.

This clone was observed a handful of times. The rearrangement uses TRBV12-5 and TRBJ1-1, with 7 bases aligning to TRBD1. V trimming: 5 bases; J trimming: 7 bases; junction bases outside the gene matches: 7. The CDR3 length is 13 residues. Germline loops: CDR1 LGHNT, CDR2 FRNRAP. In DNA form, the CDR3 reads TGTGCTAGTGGTCCCACGACAGGGTATGAAGCTTTCTTT. It yields the protein CASGPTTGYEAFF.

The sample holds one count of this clone. V gene TRBV7-2 combines with J gene TRBJ2-7; TRBD2 agrees at 14 bases. Germline CDR1 reads SGHTA; CDR2 reads FQGNSA. The ends lost 3 bases at V and 2 bases at J; junction bases unmatched: 12. The CDR3 covers 19 residues. The CDR3 protein is CASSFSRPGLAGVTYEQYF. CDR3 sequence (DNA): TGTGCCAGCAGCTTTTCCCGCCCGGGACTAGCGGGAGTGACCTACGAGCAGTACTTC.

The CDR3 sequence is CASRLQGGAHGEQFF. The DNA for the CDR3 is TGTGCCAGCAGATTACAGGGGGGAGCCCACGGTGAGCAGTTCTTC. J is TRBJ2-1 and V is TRBV6-1, with 8 bases lining up with TRBD1. V dropped 6 bases and J dropped 9; count of bases not matched to a gene: 13. Germline assignment: CDR1 MNHNS and CDR2 SASEGT. CDR3 length: 15 residues.

The gene calls are TRBV28 and TRBJ2-3, with D possibly TRBD1 on 6 matching bases. The CDR3 has 15 amino acids. V dropped 3 bases and J dropped 4 bases, with 14 bases sitting between them. Germline loops: CDR1 MDHEN, CDR2 SYDVKM. The DNA for the CDR3 is TGTGCCAGCAGTTTCACCCCCGACAGGTCAGATACGCAGTATTTT. Residues: CASSFTPDRSDTQYF.

This chain connects TRBV5-4 to TRBJ2-5; no clear D gene. Trimming took off 0 bases at V and 5 bases at J, with 5 bases between the two ends. The CDR3 has 12 residues. Per germline, CDR1 SGHNT and CDR2 YYREEE (reference sequence). The CDR3 reads CASSLAQETQYF. In DNA form, the CDR3 reads TGTGCCAGCAGCTTGGCCCAGGAGACCCAGTACTTC.

A few counts support this clone. This chain joins TRBV27 and TRBJ1-2, with TRBD1 matching 7 bases. CDR3 length: 13 residues. The V segment lost 8 bases and the J segment 4 bases; nucleotides outside the gene matches: 7. Germline loops: CDR1 MNHEY, CDR2 SMNVEV (reference sequence). CDR3 bases: TGTGCCAGCGGGACAGCCCGCAGCTATGGCTACACCTTC. Protein product: CASGTARSYGYTF.

This clone showed up just a few times. This rearrangement joins TRBV5-4 to TRBJ2-1; 8 bases agree with TRBD2. CDR3 size: 15 residues. Unmatched junction bases numbered 9, after V lost 1 base and J lost 9 bases. From germline, CDR1 is SGHNT and CDR2 YYREEE (reference sequence). CDR3 in DNA: TGTGCCAGCAGCTTGCCTACCGGGGGGGCCATTGAGCAGTTCTTC. Translated: CASSLPTGGAIEQFF. The variable domain in full, with the rest retrieved from reference TRBV5-4 and TRBJ2-1, is ETGVTQSPTHLIKTRGQQVTLRCSSQSGHNTVSWYQQALGQGPQFIFQYYREEENGRGNFPPRFSGLQFPNYSSELNVNALELDDSALYLCASSLPTGGAIEQFFGPGTRLTVL.

The sample holds a few counts of this clone. The CDR3 nucleotides read TGTGCCAGCAGACGGGGTTTGGGGGGGCGCAATCGGGAGACCCAGTACTTC. The encoded protein is CASRRGLGGRNRETQYF. The chain carries TRBV7-2 and TRBJ2-5, with D perhaps matching TRBD2 (7 bases). From germline, CDR1 is SGHTA and CDR2 FQGNSA. Deletions cut 6 bases from V and 5 bases from J, with 25 bases between. The CDR3 contains 17 residues.

The chain carries TRBV5-1 and TRBJ1-2, with D possibly matching TRBD1 (5 bases). This CDR3 contains 15 residues. Germline lookup yields CDR1 SGHRS and CDR2 YFSETQ. The V end was cut by 4 bases, the J end by 0 bases, with 13 bases between. CDR3 amino acids: CASSPEGNTNYGYTF. CDR3 DNA sequence: TGCGCCAGCAGCCCGGAGGGGAACACTAACTATGGCTACACCTTC.

The gene calls are TRBV6-1 and TRBJ2-5, with D possibly matching TRBD1 (6 bases). V was cut by 6 bases and J by 1 base, with 12 bases left in between. Germline CDR1 is MNHNS and CDR2 is SASEGT. The CDR3 contains 14 residues. In DNA form, the CDR3 reads TGTGCCAGCAGGGGGGCTTTGTTCCAAGAGACCCAGTACTTC. It yields the protein CASRGALFQETQYF.

This clone was counted only a few times. The genes are TRBV4-1 and TRBJ1-1; D might be TRBD1 (6 bases). Trimming shortened V by 5 bases and J by 3 bases, and 16 bases separated the two germline ends. This CDR3 spans 15 amino acids. The germline gives CDR1 MGHRA, CDR2 YSYEKL. CDR3 in DNA: TGCGCCAGCAGCTTACATACAGGGTGGGACACTGAAGCTTTCTTT. It encodes CASSLHTGWDTEAFF.

V and J are TRBV21-1 and TRBJ1-1; the table names TRBD1, a call not compared with the DNA. TRBV21-1 is a recognized pseudogene. The CDR3 is made up of 14 amino acids. CDR3 residues: CASSKVRTANTAFF. For the CDR3, the DNA is TGTGCCAGCAGCAAAGTCAGGACAGCTAATACAGCTTTCTTT.

V usage is TRBV27 and J usage is TRBJ2-2; 7 positions match TRBD1. This CDR3 is 15 amino acids long. Germline V CDR1 and CDR2: MNHEY, SMNVEV (reference sequence). Germline trimming cut 5 bases from V and 7 bases from J; bases unmatched to any gene: 10. The CDR3 here is CASSPPTGSGGELFF. The CDR3 nucleotides are TGTGCCAGCAGTCCCCCGACAGGGTCGGGCGGGGAGCTGTTTTTT.

Concerning this clone itself: Other DNA sequences from this sample encode an identical CDR3 as well. V gene TRBV18 combines with J gene TRBJ2-3; D unresolved. V lost 0 bases to trimming and J lost 6 bases, with 7 bases between them. Germline values: CDR1 KGHSH, CDR2 LQKENI. This CDR3 contains 13 residues. This CDR3 reads CASSPPSGDTQYF. The DNA for the CDR3 is TGTGCCAGCTCACCACCGTCCGGGGATACGCAGTATTTT.

The chain has TRBV6-6 and TRBJ2-7, with TRBD1 as a possible D gene (5 bases). The CDR3 is made up of 14 amino acids. Trimming shortened V by 2 bases and J by 0 bases, and 8 bases separated the two germline ends. CDR1 and CDR2 from the germline V gene are MNHNY and SVGAGI (reference sequence). DNA for the CDR3: TGTGCCAGCAGTTACAGGGGCGGCTCCTACGAGCAGTACTTC. This sequence encodes CASSYRGGSYEQYF.